Below are 30 T cell receptor beta chains sequenced from a single sample in a study of T cells in Graves' hyperthyroidism and ophthalmopathy. TCR beta CDR3 regions were amplified from RNA. Initially, a first-round RT-PCR of the TCR CDR3 employed the HTBI primer set. MiXCR was run by TCRdb on the multiplex PCR reads, yielding one entry per CDR3 protein. The data hold about 420,000 distinct CDR3 sequences, with about a sixth observed a single time. Sequencing was performed on blood. The receptor source for this set is a woman aged 18-35 years with Graves' hyperthyroidism.

This clonotype appeared a few times. CDR3 sequence: CASSSEYRDRGRRTEAFF. For the CDR3, the DNA is TGTGCCAGCTCGTCCGAATACCGGGACAGGGGGCGCCGGACTGAAGCTTTCTTT. V and J are TRBV18 and TRBJ1-1, with 12 bases aligning to TRBD1. The CDR3 runs 18 residues. The V segment lost 6 bases and the J segment 5 bases; nucleotides outside the gene matches: 16. CDR1 KGHSH and CDR2 LQKENI come from the germline V gene.

This clonotype was detected a few times. This rearrangement joins TRBV30 to TRBJ1-6, with 8 bases that match TRBD1. This CDR3 contains 16 residues. The V gene end was trimmed by 4 bases and the J gene end by 7 bases; junction bases not matched to a gene: 12. CDR1 GTSNPN and CDR2 SVGIG come from the germline V gene (reference sequence). The CDR3: CAWTPPRTGRNSPLHF. In DNA, the CDR3 is TGTGCCTGGACCCCCCCGCGGACAGGGCGAAATTCACCCCTCCACTTT. The variable domain in full, with the rest retrieved from reference TRBV30 and TRBJ1-6, is SQTIHQWPATLVQPVGSPLSLECTVEGTSNPNLYWYRQAAGRGLQLLFYSVGIGQISSEVPQNLSASRPQDRQFILSSKKLLLSDSGFYLCAWTPPRTGRNSPLHFGNGTRLTVT.

This clonotype has a count of ten or more. The chain uses TRBV7-9 and TRBJ2-4, with D perhaps given as TRBD1 or TRBD2 (6 bases each). Trimming pared 2 bases from V and 7 bases from J, leaving 9 bases between. CDR1 and CDR2 (germline): SEHNR, FQNEAQ (reference sequence). There are 13 residues in the CDR3. CDR3 in amino acids: CASSLPGANIQYF. CDR3 nucleotides: TGTGCCAGCAGCTTACCGGGGGCGAACATTCAGTACTTC.

With respect to this clonotype: A much larger clone differs by one base, so this may be a read error. This chain links TRBV20-1 with TRBJ1-4, with 9 bases lining up with TRBD1. The germline V gene encodes CDR1 DFQATT and CDR2 SNEGSKA (reference sequence). The junction had 7 bases not matched to a gene; V was cut back by 2 bases and J by 9 bases. The CDR3 extends over 14 amino acids. CDR3 bases: TGCAGTGCTAGAAAGGGACAGGGCAGGAAAAAACTGTTTTTT. Translated: CSARKGQGRKKLFF.

In this sample, this clonotype turned up a few times. Possible read error: a much larger clone is one base away. The chain's CDR3 is CACTGTGEWYGANVLTF. Written as DNA, the CDR3 is TGTGCCTGCACCGGGACAGGGGAATGGTACGGGGCCAACGTCCTGACTTTC. The rearrangement links TRBV12-3 or TRBV12-4 to TRBJ2-6, with 10 bases fitting TRBD1. V gave up 11 bases and J gave up 4 bases; unmatched junction bases: 14. The CDR3 length is 17 residues.

This clonotype was counted at least ten times. V gene TRBV5-6 combines with J gene TRBJ2-5, with D possibly matching TRBD1 (6 bases). CDR3 length: 16 amino acids. Germline V lookup: CDR1 SGHDT, CDR2 YYEEEE. The V and J ends lost 7 bases and 3 bases respectively, with 22 bases between them. The CDR3 sequence is CASQKTGTTSKETQYF. The CDR3 nucleotides read TGTGCCAGCCAGAAAACAGGGACGACCAGTAAAGAGACCCAGTACTTC.

As concerns this clonotype: Germline and junction disagree at one end, which may indicate a read error. This chain uses TRBV5-1 with TRBJ2-7, with D perhaps TRBD1 (6 bases). The CDR3 consists of 15 residues. Looked up from germline, CDR1 is SGHRS and CDR2 is YFSETQ. In nucleotides, the CDR3 is TGCGCCAGCAGCCCAGACAGGACGACCTCCCACGAGCAGTACTTC. Translated: CASSPDRTTSHEQYF.

The table lists this clonotype with many counts. This rearrangement joins TRBV10-3 to TRBJ2-1; 9 bases are shared with TRBD1. The length of the CDR3 is 14 residues. Trimming took 6 bases from V and 2 from J; bases not matched to a gene: 2. From germline, CDR1 is ENHRY and CDR2 SYGVKD. CDR3 sequence reads: CAIRGTGPYNEQFF. The CDR3, as DNA: TGTGCCATCAGGGGGACAGGGCCCTACAATGAGCAGTTCTTC.

Ten or more counts support this clonotype. The J gene is TRBJ1-2, the V gene TRBV30; possibly TRBD1 for D (5 bases). The CDR3 contains 13 residues. CDR1 and CDR2 from the germline V gene are GTSNPN and SVGIG (reference sequence). Trimming cost V 5 bases and J 8 bases, with 18 bases left between them. CDR3 amino acids: CAWVQWGKGGYTF. As DNA, the CDR3 is TGTGCCTGGGTTCAATGGGGGAAGGGAGGCTACACCTTC. Full variable domain (outside the CDR3, taken from reference TRBV30 and TRBJ1-2): SQTIHQWPATLVQPVGSPLSLECTVEGTSNPNLYWYRQAAGRGLQLLFYSVGIGQISSEVPQNLSASRPQDRQFILSSKKLLLSDSGFYLCAWVQWGKGGYTFGSGTRLTVV.

This clonotype was observed at least ten times. This chain connects TRBV18 to TRBJ2-5; no firm D call. The ends were cut back, 3 bases at V and 4 bases at J, with 9 bases in the middle. There are 13 residues in the CDR3. From germline, CDR1 is KGHSH and CDR2 LQKENI. CDR3 loop: CASSPPNGETQYF. As DNA, the CDR3 is TGTGCCAGCTCACCGCCAAATGGAGAGACCCAGTACTTC.

This clonotype was counted ten times or more. V is TRBV27 and J is TRBJ2-1; D not certain. Germline CDR1 and CDR2: MNHEY and SMNVEV (reference sequence). Trimming cost V 5 bases and J 4 bases, with 15 bases left between them. CDR3 length: 15 amino acids. This CDR3 reads CASSLYYTNYNEQFF. The CDR3, as DNA: TGTGCCAGCAGTCTTTACTACACCAATTACAATGAGCAGTTCTTC.

A few counts support this clonotype. The chain links TRBV12-3 or TRBV12-4 to TRBJ1-2; possible D gene TRBD1, 5 bases. The CDR3 spans 13 residues. Trimming removed 6 bases from V and 8 bases from J, with 16 bases in between. Here the CDR3 reads CASRPGQLIGYTF. The CDR3 DNA follows: TGTGCCAGCAGACCCGGACAACTAATCGGCTACACCTTC.

The chain carries TRBV4-2 and TRBJ1-3; D gene ambiguous. V was clipped by 0 bases and J by 0 bases, with 15 bases between them. The CDR3 has 18 residues. Germline CDR1 is LGHNA and CDR2 is YNFKEQ. The CDR3 is CASSQEDQPGISGNTIYF. CDR3 nucleotide sequence: TGTGCCAGCAGCCAAGAAGACCAGCCCGGGATCTCTGGAAACACCATATATTTT.

This clonotype was seen ten or more times. The V call is TRBV12-5, the J call TRBJ1-1; TRBD1 aligns across 8 bases. Germline V gene sequence: CDR1 LGHNT, CDR2 FRNRAP. The CDR3 contains 14 residues. Trimming took 6 bases from V and 0 from J; bases not matched to a gene: 3. CDR3 sequence reads: CASGPDRVNTEAFF. For the CDR3, the DNA is TGTGCTAGTGGCCCGGACAGGGTGAACACTGAAGCTTTCTTT.

In this sample, this clonotype turned up many times. V usage is TRBV12-3 or TRBV12-4 and J usage is TRBJ2-7; 7 positions match TRBD2. The junction had 0 bases not matched to a gene; V was cut back by 4 bases and J by 3 bases. The CDR3 has 12 residues. CDR3 loop: CASSWDYYEQYF. As DNA, the CDR3 is TGTGCCAGCAGTTGGGACTACTACGAGCAGTACTTC.

This chain connects TRBV14 to TRBJ1-2; D is unclear. Looked up from germline, CDR1 is SGHDN and CDR2 is FVKESK. The CDR3 is 15 amino acids. Trimming took off 2 bases at V and 6 bases at J, with 16 bases between the two ends. For the CDR3, the DNA is TGTGCCAGCAGCCAAACGCGGACGGTCTCCGATGGCTACACCTTC. Protein product: CASSQTRTVSDGYTF. Using reference TRBV14 and TRBJ1-2 for the parts outside the CDR3, the full variable domain is EAGVTQFPSHSVIEKGQTVTLRCDPISGHDNLYWYRRVMGKEIKFLLHFVKESKQDESGMPNNRFLAERTGGTYSTLKVQPAELEDSGVYFCASSQTRTVSDGYTFGSGTRLTVV.

This rearrangement joins TRBV6-6 to TRBJ1-4, with 8 bases fitting TRBD1. Germline CDR1 reads MNHNY; CDR2 reads SVGAGI (reference sequence). The CDR3 consists of 16 residues. With V trimmed by 2 bases and J by 8 bases, 10 bases remained unmatched. CDR3 sequence: CASSYRNVGTGEKLFF. In nucleotides, the CDR3 is TGTGCCAGCAGTTACCGAAACGTCGGGACAGGCGAAAAACTGTTTTTT.

This clonotype was seen ten or more times. V and J are TRBV6-5 and TRBJ1-6; a weak D match, TRBD1 (5 bases). In germline, CDR1 is MNHEY, CDR2 SVGAGI. This CDR3 has 15 residues. Trimming took 6 bases from V and 7 from J, leaving 16 bases between them. In DNA, the CDR3 is TGTGCCAGCAGCCCCCAGGGCCAGATCAATTCACCCCTCCACTTT. Translating it yields CASSPQGQINSPLHF.

This chain links TRBV19 with TRBJ1-5; 9 bases are shared with TRBD1. The CDR3 has 13 residues. V shed 8 bases and J 6 bases; nucleotides not matched to a gene: 5. Germline CDR1 LNHDA, CDR2 SQIVND (reference sequence). The CDR3 protein is CASGGQGPQPQHF. The CDR3 bases are TGTGCCAGTGGGGGACAGGGTCCTCAGCCCCAGCATTTT.

The chain carries TRBV2 and TRBJ2-7; possible D gene TRBD2, 6 bases. V dropped 8 bases and J dropped 7 bases, with 24 bases sitting between them. Germline V gene lookup returns CDR1 SNHLY and CDR2 FYNNEI. The CDR3 consists of 15 residues. The CDR3 here is CASGGTPTSMGEQYF. The CDR3 coding sequence is TGTGCCAGCGGAGGGACCCCAACTAGTATGGGGGAGCAGTACTTC.

V gene TRBV19 combines with J gene TRBJ2-2; D is ambiguous. The CDR3 length is 17 residues. Germline V gives CDR1 LNHDA, CDR2 SQIVND (reference sequence). Trimming removed 7 bases from V and 4 bases from J, with 22 bases in between. The CDR3 DNA is TGTGCCAGTACTCTCAGGCTCCCGCGTAAGGGCACCGGGGAGCTGTTTTTT. This encodes CASTLRLPRKGTGELFF.

This clonotype has ten or more counts. The chain couples TRBV3-1 to TRBJ2-1; 12 positions agree with TRBD2. After removal of 2 bases from V and 6 bases from J, the junction contained 2 bases not matched to a gene. The CDR3 spans 15 residues. Per the germline V gene, CDR1 is LGHDT and CDR2 is YNNKEL (reference sequence). CDR3 DNA sequence: TGTGCCAGCAGCCAATCTAGCGGGGGGGCCAATGAGCAGTTCTTC. Encoded protein: CASSQSSGGANEQFF.

This clonotype appeared many times. The chain employs TRBV6-1 and TRBJ2-1, with 12 nucleotides matching TRBD2. The germline CDR1 and CDR2 sequences are MNHNS and SASEGT. V was clipped by 6 bases and J by 6 bases; unmatched bases: 6. The CDR3 length is 15 residues. The CDR3 is CASRTSLAGGNEQFF. The CDR3 DNA sequence: TGTGCCAGCAGAACGTCACTAGCGGGAGGCAATGAGCAGTTCTTC.

In its sample, this clonotype was seen many times. The chain couples TRBV27 to TRBJ2-7, with TRBD1 matching over 11 bases. The junction had 7 bases not matched to a gene; V was cut back by 6 bases and J by 3 bases. The germline CDR1 and CDR2 sequences are MNHEY and SMNVEV (reference sequence). The length of the CDR3 is 15 residues. The DNA of the CDR3 is TGTGCCAGCAGCTCTTGGGGGACAGGGGGCTACGAGCAGTACTTC. Its translation: CASSSWGTGGYEQYF.

This clonotype was recorded many times. This chain links TRBV6-1 with TRBJ2-7; either TRBD1 or TRBD2 may supply D (5 bases each). V dropped 5 bases and J dropped 0 bases, with 17 bases sitting between them. Germline values: CDR1 MNHNS, CDR2 SASEGT. CDR3 length: 16 residues. The CDR3: CASSLGPGRSSYEQYF. For the CDR3, the DNA is TGTGCCAGCAGTTTAGGGCCGGGGCGCAGCTCCTACGAGCAGTACTTC.

About this clonotype itself: A much larger clone sits a single nucleotide away, making a read error possible. Because the CDR3 is missing its conserved closing phenylalanine or tryptophan, this is likely a read error. The rearrangement links TRBV20-1 to TRBJ2-3; TRBD2 is a possible D gene (6 bases). Between the trimmed V and J ends, which lost 7 bases and 0 bases, there was a span of 20 bases. CDR3 size: 16 residues. CDR1 and CDR2 from the germline V gene are DFQATT and SNEGSKA (reference sequence). CDR3 loop: CSVTPWGESSTDTQYL. CDR3 in DNA: TGCAGTGTCACCCCTTGGGGGGAGTCTAGCACAGATACGCAGTATCTT.

This clonotype came up many times. This chain uses TRBV4-1 with TRBJ1-2; D call uncertain. V was trimmed by 3 bases and J by 6 bases, leaving 17 bases between them. Germline loops: CDR1 MGHRA, CDR2 YSYEKL. This CDR3 spans 15 amino acids. CDR3 nucleotides: TGCGCCAGCAGCCAGCCTCGGCCAGAAGTTGATGGCTACACCTTC. Encoded protein: CASSQPRPEVDGYTF.

For this clonotype: This sequence may be a read error, since a much larger clone differs from it by one base. This chain joins TRBV6-2 or TRBV6-3 and TRBJ1-2, with 8 bases identical to TRBD1. The CDR3 has 15 amino acids. The ends lost 0 bases at V and 8 bases at J; junction bases unmatched: 8. Germline CDR1 reads MNHEY; CDR2 reads SVGEGT. The CDR3 here is CASSYSDRGREGYTF. The DNA of the CDR3 is TGTGCCAGCAGTTACTCCGACAGGGGACGGGAAGGCTACACCTTC.

The gene calls are TRBV7-2 and TRBJ2-2, with D possibly being TRBD1 or TRBD2 (5 bases each). The CDR3 runs 15 residues. Per the germline V gene, CDR1 is SGHTA and CDR2 is FQGNSA. The germline V and J ends were trimmed by 4 bases and 4 bases, with 13 bases remaining between them. The CDR3 DNA sequence: TGTGCCAGCAGCTATGGGACCGCTCGCACCGGGGAGCTGTTTTTT. Translated, it gives CASSYGTARTGELFF.

This clonotype was counted many times. The chain joins TRBV2 to TRBJ2-1; D call uncertain. Germline CDR1 reads SNHLY; CDR2 reads FYNNEI. The V gene lost 3 bases and the J gene lost 4 bases, with 10 bases spanning the gap. This CDR3 comprises 14 residues. The CDR3 loop is CASSDGRFYNEQFF. The CDR3 DNA sequence: TGTGCCAGCAGTGACGGAAGGTTTTACAATGAGCAGTTCTTC.